Listed below are T cell receptor beta chains from one sample, sequenced in a study of neurological immune-mediated disorders. TCRdb redid the calling of the 5' RACE reads with MiXCR, one entry per CDR3 protein. The top ten clones hold about 11% of a sample with about 59,000 distinct CDR3 sequences, over 9.5% of them seen once. The material sequenced was PBMCs. The receptors shown here come from an older woman with HTLV-1-associated myelopathy (HAM/TSP). The CDR3 runs from the conserved cysteine through the conserved F or W. A D gene is named only where the DNA matches it firmly. Not all rows give a size; the values are once, few, many and, for expanded clones, a class.

clone_size d_call j_call v_call cdr3_aa cdr3_nt
many TRBD2 TRBJ2-5 TRBV20-1 CSAPPPGGLYQETQYF TGCAGTGCTCCACCCCCGGGGGGGCTGTACCAAGAGACCCAGTACTTC
many . TRBJ2-7 TRBV7-9 CASSSRVLTYEQYF TGTGCCAGCAGCTCCCGGGTCCTCACCTACGAGCAGTACTTC
many . TRBJ2-1 TRBV20-1 CSAALGINEQFF TGCAGTGCCGCTTTGGGGATAAATGAGCAGTTCTTC
. TRBD2 TRBJ2-1 TRBV3-1 CASSRTTSGSHYEQFF TGTGCCAGCAGCCGAACGACTAGCGGGAGTCATTATGAGCAGTTCTTC
many . TRBJ2-2 TRBV20-1 CSARDPGSVTGELFF TGCAGTGCTAGAGATCCAGGGAGTGTCACCGGGGAGCTGTTTTTT
many TRBD2 TRBJ2-2 TRBV5-1 CASGAGANTGELFF TGCGCCAGTGGAGCGGGAGCAAACACCGGGGAGCTGTTTTTT
many . TRBJ2-2 TRBV7-9 CASSQTGELFF TGTGCCAGCAGCCAGACCGGGGAGCTGTTTTTT
many . TRBJ2-7 TRBV27 CASSDRWSYEQYF TGTGCCAGCAGCGACAGGTGGTCCTACGAGCAGTACTTC
many TRBD2 TRBJ2-7 TRBV28 CASSSGLEHYEQYF TGTGCCAGCAGTTCCGGACTAGAGCATTACGAGCAGTACTTC
many TRBD1 TRBJ1-5 TRBV18 CASSPPTGAGNQPQHF TGTGCCAGCTCACCACCGACAGGGGCGGGCAATCAGCCCCAGCATTTT
many . TRBJ1-2 TRBV29-1 CSVEDQGRAYGYTF TGCAGCGTTGAAGATCAGGGCAGGGCCTATGGCTACACCTTC
many . TRBJ1-5 TRBV28 CASSSRHQPQHF TGTGCCAGCAGTTCTAGGCATCAGCCCCAGCATTTT
. . TRBJ2-3 TRBV28 CASSPLGQTSTDTQYF TGTGCCAGCAGCCCTCTGGGACAAACTAGCACAGATACGCAGTATTTT
. . TRBJ2-1 TRBV10-3 CAISEPTRGKKNEQFF TGTGCCATCAGTGAACCCACTAGAGGGAAGAAAAATGAGCAGTTCTTC
many . TRBJ2-7 TRBV12-5 CASGWDYEQYF TGTGCTAGTGGTTGGGACTACGAGCAGTACTTC
many . TRBJ2-2 TRBV6-2/TRBV6-3 CASSPKGGAGELFF TGTGCCAGCAGCCCAAAGGGGGGCGCCGGGGAGCTGTTTTTT
many TRBD1 TRBJ2-7 TRBV28 CASSSVNRGSSYEQYF TGTGCCAGCAGCTCCGTAAACAGGGGAAGTTCCTACGAGCAGTACTTC
many . TRBJ2-2 TRBV12-3/TRBV12-4 CASRPHLVGELFF TGTGCCAGCAGGCCTCACCTAGTCGGGGAGCTGTTTTTT
many . TRBJ2-1 TRBV29-1 CSSRGRGGYNEQFF TGCAGCTCCAGAGGAAGGGGTGGCTACAATGAGCAGTTCTTC
many TRBD2 TRBJ2-1 TRBV5-1 CASSLDAGGRDEQFF TGCGCCAGCAGCTTGGATGCGGGAGGGCGGGATGAGCAGTTCTTC
many . TRBJ2-4 TRBV3-1 CASSQPTANIQYF TGTGCCAGCAGCCAACCGACAGCAAACATTCAGTACTTC
many TRBD2 TRBJ2-7 TRBV6-2/TRBV6-3 CASSYFPGGAYEQYF TGTGCCAGCAGTTACTTTCCGGGAGGGGCCTACGAGCAGTACTTC
. TRBD1 TRBJ2-2 TRBV11-3 CASSGTGKTGELFF TGTGCCAGCAGCGGGACAGGCAAGACCGGGGAGCTGTTTTTT
. TRBD2 TRBJ2-1 TRBV18 CASSPRSGRSYNEQFF TGTGCCAGCTCACCACGTAGCGGGAGATCCTACAATGAGCAGTTCTTC
many TRBD1 TRBJ2-2 TRBV28 CASTTGGAYTGELFF TGTGCCAGCACTACAGGGGGCGCTTATACCGGGGAGCTGTTTTTT
many TRBD2 TRBJ2-1 TRBV7-8 CASRGSSSYNEQFF TGTGCCAGCCGCGGGAGTAGTTCCTACAATGAGCAGTTCTTC
many . TRBJ1-6 TRBV18 CASSRWEINSPLHF TGTGCCAGCTCACGGTGGGAGATTAATTCACCCCTCCACTTT
many TRBD1 TRBJ1-3 TRBV6-6 CASSTGQGGRNTIYF TGTGCCAGCAGTACTGGACAGGGTGGGAGAAACACCATATATTTT
many TRBD2 TRBJ2-3 TRBV15 CATSSGGSKNTDTQYF TGTGCCACCAGCAGCGGCGGGAGTAAGAACACAGATACGCAGTATTTT
many . TRBJ2-3 TRBV7-9 CASRRGLGGTTDTQYF TGTGCCAGCAGACGAGGGCTCGGGGGAACCACAGATACGCAGTATTTT
many TRBD2 TRBJ2-5 TRBV12-3/TRBV12-4 CASSLGLAGVETQYF TGTGCCAGCAGTTTAGGGCTAGCGGGAGTGGAGACCCAGTACTTC
many TRBD1 TRBJ1-1 TRBV5-5 CASSLDRGTEAFF TGTGCCAGCAGCTTGGACAGGGGGACTGAAGCTTTCTTT
many TRBD1 TRBJ1-2 TRBV6-1 CASSERIGDRRYTF TGTGCCAGCAGTGAAAGGATCGGGGACAGGCGCTACACCTTC
many . TRBJ1-4 TRBV6-6 CASRHTAKLFF TGTGCCAGCAGACATACCGCAAAACTGTTTTTT
many TRBD2 TRBJ2-5 TRBV5-6 CASSWRTSGIGLTETQYF TGTGCCAGCTCCTGGCGTACTAGCGGGATTGGGCTGACAGAGACCCAGTACTTC
many TRBD2 TRBJ2-1 TRBV20-1 CSASLGRATNEQFF TGCAGTGCTAGTCTCGGGAGGGCCACTAATGAGCAGTTCTTC
many . TRBJ1-2 TRBV7-8 CASSFGTPEYGYTF TGTGCCAGCAGCTTTGGGACACCAGAATATGGCTACACCTTC
many TRBD2 TRBJ2-7 TRBV6-5 CASSDGLAGVHQQYF TGTGCCAGCAGTGACGGACTAGCGGGAGTACATCAGCAGTACTTC
many TRBD1 TRBJ2-3 TRBV29-1 CSVLRDRQTDTQYF TGCAGCGTTCTCCGGGACAGACAAACAGATACGCAGTATTTT
many TRBD1 TRBJ2-1 TRBV20-1 CSASYYSGTGGDEQFF TGCAGTGCTAGCTACTACTCCGGGACAGGTGGGGATGAGCAGTTCTTC
many TRBD2 TRBJ2-1 TRBV5-1 CASSLEGGSYNEQFF TGCGCCAGCAGCTTGGAAGGCGGGAGCTACAATGAGCAGTTCTTC
many . TRBJ2-3 TRBV29-1 CSGTGGTSTDTQYF TGCAGCGGGACCGGCGGGACAAGCACAGATACGCAGTATTTT
many . TRBJ1-6 TRBV5-1 CASSLGSDSGISPLHF TGCGCCAGCAGCTTGGGGTCGGACTCCGGGATTTCACCCCTCCACTTT
many . TRBJ2-2 TRBV20-1 CSASIAGRTGELFF TGCAGTGCTAGTATTGCGGGAAGGACCGGGGAGCTGTTTTTT
many . TRBJ2-1 TRBV7-9 CASSLERNNEQFF TGTGCCAGCAGCTTAGAACGGAACAATGAGCAGTTCTTC
many . TRBJ1-1 TRBV5-1 CASRGQPNTEAFF TGCGCCAGCCGAGGGCAGCCGAACACTGAAGCTTTCTTT
many TRBD1 TRBJ1-2 TRBV7-9 CASSSGQGARGYTF TGTGCCAGCAGCTCGGGACAGGGGGCTCGGGGCTACACCTTC
many TRBD2 TRBJ2-3 TRBV20-1 CSARKEPSGMTDTQYF TGCAGTGCTAGAAAGGAACCTAGCGGGATGACAGATACGCAGTATTTT
many . TRBJ1-6 TRBV2 CASMIGQSYNSPLHF TGTGCCAGCATGATTGGACAGTCCTATAATTCACCCCTCCACTTT
many TRBD1 TRBJ2-7 TRBV29-1 CSAGTGGYEQYF TGCAGCGCGGGGACAGGGGGCTACGAGCAGTACTTC
many TRBD1 TRBJ1-2 TRBV29-1 CSVAGQNYGYTF TGCAGCGTTGCGGGACAGAACTATGGCTACACCTTC
many . TRBJ1-4 TRBV7-2 CASSSGTRNEKLFF TGTGCCAGCAGCTCTGGGACAAGAAATGAAAAACTGTTTTTT